Included here is one T cell receptor (beta chain) sequence, with context. This clone appeared once. The antigen it recognizes is unknown. No base quality information exists; no much larger clone differs at one position. Including cysteine and phenylalanine, the CDR3 has 14 amino acids. Only the CDR3 DNA stays, 42 bases, in frame from base 1. Trimming takes 7 bases from V and 0 bases from J, and the germline ends sit 10 bases apart. The germline V gene supplies CDR1 MDHEN and CDR2 SYDVKM. To sequence the TCRbeta CDR3 region, genomic DNA was isolated from the sorted cells. The immunoSEQ Assay was used to sequence the TCRbeta CDR3 regions. TCRdb retrieved this table from immuneACCESS and kept in-frame rearrangements only. Not all clones are present; in checked studies, unresolved V genes account for under half, and no reason is known for the remainder. For this sample the table gives tens of thousands of clones, of which 60% to 80% were detected only once. Roughly 25% of the sample comes from the top ten.

The data were obtained in a study of OX40 agonist ivuxolimab in advanced cancers. Regarding the research as a whole: Ivuxolimab, which targeted the costimulatory receptor OX40 (CD134), was an agonistic, fully human IgG2 monoclonal antibody. Partial responses occurred in three dose-escalation patients, of whom one had hepatocellular carcinoma and two had cutaneous melanoma. A male proportion of 82.7% and a mean age of around 60 years, ranging from roughly 23 to 85, were recorded for the dose-escalation cohort. The paper describes the monotherapy dose-escalation part (N ≈ 49 patients) of the phase I trial of ivuxolimab. Intravenous ivuxolimab was administered to patients every 2 weeks at six dose levels: 0.01, 0.1, 0.3, 1.5, 3 and 10 mg/kg. Prior anti-PD-1, anti-PD-L1 or anti-CTLA-4 therapy was permitted, and checkpoint inhibitors had been received by 40% to 50% of dose-escalation patients. The point of sequencing TCRbeta in the periphery was to test whether ivuxolimab changed TCR sequence diversity and drove clonal T-cell expansion. Of the 50 to 55 patients in dose escalation, about 20 had hepatocellular carcinoma, about 15 had melanoma, 9 had renal cell carcinoma and 9 had head and neck cancer. Summary of the overall study and its limitations: After ivuxolimab, more expanded clones were found on average in CD8+ T cells than in CD4+ T cells. Low levels of normalized T-cell clonal expansion were also seen in some patients who did not respond. The antigen specificity of the peripheral T cells that underwent clonal expansion was not determined. At doses of 0.1 to 3.0 mg/kg, clonal expansion of both CD4+ and CD8+ blood T cells was observed from baseline to week 6. In partial responders in the 0.1-3.0 mg/kg groups, normalized peripheral clonal expansion was found to be among the lowest, especially among CD8+ T cells.

Patients with autoimmune disease history or receiving systemic immunosuppression were excluded from the trial. In every dose cohort, peripheral blood was drawn for TCR sequencing at baseline, cycle 4 day 1, and cycle 7 day 1. Samples came from an open-label, multicenter, first-in-human phase I dose-escalation trial of ivuxolimab. Adults with locally advanced or metastatic melanoma, renal cell, hepatocellular, or head and neck squamous cell carcinoma were enrolled in the trial. Before TCR sequencing, CD4+ and CD8+ T cells were separately sorted from peripheral blood. The sequence was obtained from an adult with an advanced solid tumor such as melanoma, head and neck, liver or kidney cancer. The source material was CD4+ or CD8+ T cells sorted from blood, sampled in a trial of the OX40 agonist ivuxolimab. The chain was built from TRBV28 and TRBJ2-1; a tentative D call is TRBD1 (5 bases match). The CDR3 reads CASTQGFSYNEQFF. In nucleotide form, the sequence is TGTGCCAGCACCCAGGGATTCTCCTACAATGAGCAGTTCTTC.